This TCR beta chain was observed in a study of shared clonotypes between healthy human individuals. The method was immunoSEQ multiplex PCR; TCRdb's version includes in-frame clones alone and lacks a portion of them. This table holds about 980,000 clones, approximately 80% found once. Trimming shortened V by 4 bases and J by 3 bases, and 16 bases separated the two germline ends. The CDR3 runs 16 residues. CDR1 and CDR2 from the germline V gene are LGHNA and YSLEER. The sequenced sample was memory CD4+ T cells sorted from blood. Subset defined: CD45RA-negative fraction. V is TRBV4-3 and J is TRBJ2-1; the D gene could be TRBD1 or TRBD2 (5 bases each). The receptor was isolated from a young man in good health. This chain's CDR3 is CASSPVWDQGYNEQFF. In nucleotides, the CDR3 is TGCGCCAGCAGCCCAGTTTGGGACCAAGGCTACAATGAGCAGTTCTTC.